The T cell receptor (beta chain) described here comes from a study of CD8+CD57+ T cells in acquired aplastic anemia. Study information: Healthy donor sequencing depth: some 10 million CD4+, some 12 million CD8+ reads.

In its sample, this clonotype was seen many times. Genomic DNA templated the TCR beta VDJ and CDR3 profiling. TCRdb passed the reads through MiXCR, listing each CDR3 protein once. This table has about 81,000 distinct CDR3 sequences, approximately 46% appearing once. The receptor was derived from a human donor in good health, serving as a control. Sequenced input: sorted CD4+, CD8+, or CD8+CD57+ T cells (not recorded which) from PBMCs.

CDR3 in DNA: TGCAGCGTTGACGTCTACAGGACCGGGGATACGCAGTATTTT. As protein: CSVDVYRTGDTQYF. This chain joins TRBV29-1 and TRBJ2-3; D possibly corresponds to TRBD1 (5 bases). CDR3 length: 14 residues. V was cut by 3 bases and J by 6 bases, with 16 bases left in between. The V gene's germline CDR1 is SQVTM and CDR2 ANQGSEA.